This T cell receptor (beta chain) came from a study of T cell responses to AZD1222 COVID-19 vaccine. Regarding the study as a whole: Just a handful of AZD1222 recipients tested seropositive at baseline.

Germline lookup yields CDR1 MGHRA and CDR2 YSYEKL. This CDR3 region has 14 residues. After removal of 4 bases from V and 4 bases from J, the junction contained 5 bases not matched to a gene. Remarks on this clone: Its antigen is unknown.

Sequenced by immunoSEQ multiplex PCR; TCRdb stores in-frame clones only, minus some. The repertoire holds 130,000 to 150,000 clones, around 91% seen once, with 5% in the top ten. This chain links TRBV4-1 with TRBJ2-7; 9 bases line up with TRBD1. The sample here was peripheral blood, taken on day 0 of AZD1222 vaccination. This TCR was sampled from an adult in good health. Here the CDR3 DNA reads TGCGCCAGCAGCCCCCTGACAGGGGGATACGAGCAGTACTTC. It translates to CASSPLTGGYEQYF.